Listed below are T cell receptor beta chains from one sample, sequenced in a study of blood T cell repertoires in COVID-19. Libraries were prepared by immunoSEQ multiplex PCR; TCRdb keeps only in-frame clonotypes and omits some of them. Of a few hundred thousand clones in the sample, 85% are singletons; the top ten hold around 3%. Sequencing was done on a sample of peripheral blood. These receptors came from a man aged 50-59 years who had recovered from COVID-19. Both conserved end residues are part of each CDR3. Fields, in order: clone size, D gene, V gene, J gene, CDR3 length, CDR3 protein, CDR3 DNA. The D gene is left open where the match is weak. For some rows the clone size is stated as once, few or many, or as a class when expanded; others skip it.

clone size: NA; D gene: TRBD1; V gene: TRBV7-9; J gene: TRBJ2-1; CDR3 length: 14; CDR3 protein: CASSLRQGSNEQFF; CDR3 DNA: TGTGCCAGCAGCTTACGACAGGGAAGTAATGAGCAGTTCTTC
clone size: NA; D gene: TRBD2; V gene: TRBV5-5; J gene: TRBJ2-7; CDR3 length: 15; CDR3 protein: CASSSALAGFYEQYF; CDR3 DNA: TGTGCCAGCAGCTCCGCACTAGCGGGATTTTACGAGCAGTACTTC
clone size: NA; D gene: NA; V gene: TRBV27; J gene: TRBJ2-1; CDR3 length: 13; CDR3 protein: CASSLRENNEQFF; CDR3 DNA: TGTGCCAGCAGTCTCAGGGAAAACAATGAGCAGTTCTTC
clone size: NA; D gene: TRBD1; V gene: TRBV2; J gene: TRBJ1-1; CDR3 length: 13; CDR3 protein: CASRQGVNTEAFF; CDR3 DNA: TGTGCCAGCAGGCAGGGGGTGAACACTGAAGCTTTCTTT
clone size: few; D gene: TRBD2; V gene: TRBV6-5; J gene: TRBJ2-2; CDR3 length: 14; CDR3 protein: CASYEREWTGELFF; CDR3 DNA: TGTGCCAGCTACGAGCGGGAGTGGACCGGGGAGCTGTTTTTT
clone size: NA; D gene: NA; V gene: TRBV3-1/TRBV3-2; J gene: TRBJ2-7; CDR3 length: 16; CDR3 protein: CASSLHGGASSYEQYF; CDR3 DNA: TGTGCCAGCAGCCTACATGGGGGGGCGAGCTCCTACGAGCAGTACTTC
clone size: NA; D gene: TRBD2; V gene: TRBV18; J gene: TRBJ2-3; CDR3 length: 17; CDR3 protein: CASSPTSSGRSTDTQYF; CDR3 DNA: TGTGCCAGCTCACCCACCTCAAGCGGGAGGAGCACAGATACGCAGTATTTT
clone size: NA; D gene: TRBD2; V gene: TRBV27; J gene: TRBJ2-7; CDR3 length: 17; CDR3 protein: CASSLGWASGTYYEQYF; CDR3 DNA: TGTGCCAGCAGTTTAGGTTGGGCTAGCGGGACGTACTACGAGCAGTACTTC
clone size: NA; D gene: TRBD2; V gene: TRBV6-6; J gene: TRBJ2-2; CDR3 length: 15; CDR3 protein: CASSPPSGVTGELFF; CDR3 DNA: TGTGCCAGCAGTCCACCTAGCGGAGTAACCGGGGAGCTGTTTTTT
clone size: NA; D gene: TRBD1; V gene: TRBV29-1; J gene: TRBJ2-7; CDR3 length: 13; CDR3 protein: CSGRDRESYEQYF; CDR3 DNA: TGCAGCGGGAGGGACAGGGAATCCTACGAGCAGTACTTC
clone size: few; D gene: NA; V gene: TRBV6-2/TRBV6-3; J gene: TRBJ1-1; CDR3 length: 18; CDR3 protein: CASSLEGWLQAVNTEAFF; CDR3 DNA: TGTGCCAGCAGCCTAGAGGGTTGGCTCCAGGCGGTGAACACTGAAGCTTTCTTT
clone size: NA; D gene: NA; V gene: TRBV27; J gene: TRBJ1-5; CDR3 length: 13; CDR3 protein: CASSFGINQPQHF; CDR3 DNA: TGTGCCAGCAGTTTCGGGATAAATCAGCCCCAGCATTTT
clone size: NA; D gene: NA; V gene: TRBV6-5; J gene: TRBJ1-5; CDR3 length: 15; CDR3 protein: CASSMRAGRNQPQHF; CDR3 DNA: TGTGCCAGCAGTATGCGCGCAGGGCGTAATCAGCCCCAGCATTTT
clone size: NA; D gene: TRBD1; V gene: TRBV2; J gene: TRBJ1-3; CDR3 length: 18; CDR3 protein: CASSSGTGGSFSGNTIYF; CDR3 DNA: TGTGCCAGCAGTTCCGGGACAGGGGGATCCTTCTCTGGAAACACCATATATTTT